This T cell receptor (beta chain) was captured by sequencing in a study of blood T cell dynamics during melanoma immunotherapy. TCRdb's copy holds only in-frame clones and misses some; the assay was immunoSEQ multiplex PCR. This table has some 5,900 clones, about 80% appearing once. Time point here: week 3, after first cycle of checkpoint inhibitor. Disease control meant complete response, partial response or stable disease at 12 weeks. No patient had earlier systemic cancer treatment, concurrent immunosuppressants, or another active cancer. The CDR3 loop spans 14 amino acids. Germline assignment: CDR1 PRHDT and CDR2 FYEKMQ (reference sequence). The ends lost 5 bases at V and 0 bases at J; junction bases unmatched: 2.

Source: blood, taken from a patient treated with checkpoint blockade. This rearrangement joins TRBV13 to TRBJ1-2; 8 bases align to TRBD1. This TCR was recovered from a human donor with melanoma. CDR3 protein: CASSVQGANYGYTF. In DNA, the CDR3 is TGTGCCAGCAGCGTACAGGGGGCTAACTATGGCTACACCTTC.